Shown below are 20 T cell receptor beta chains from a single sample sequenced in a study of control samples from healthy donors and cancer patients. Assay: immunoSEQ multiplex PCR; the TCRdb copy retains only in-frame clones and omits some. The sample has tens of thousands of clones; around 90% are singletons. The sample taken for sequencing was PBMCs. These receptors were obtained from a man between 60 and 70 years old with colorectal cancer.

This chain joins TRBV27 and TRBJ1-6; D ambiguous. Between the trimmed V and J ends, which lost 5 bases and 6 bases, there was a span of 14 bases. The germline V gene has CDR1 MNHEY and CDR2 SMNVEV (reference sequence). The CDR3 is 15 amino acids. The CDR3 coding sequence is TGTGCCAGCAGTACGGACCCTTTTGCTAATTCACCCCTCCACTTT. It encodes CASSTDPFANSPLHF.

This clone was counted only a few times. The chain's CDR3 is CASQIGGTATEAFF. The CDR3 DNA follows: TGTGCCAGCCAAATCGGAGGTACGGCCACTGAAGCTTTCTTT. The V gene is TRBV3-1 (or the pseudogene TRBV3-2), the J gene TRBJ1-1; D unresolved. V lost 8 bases and J 4 bases, leaving 17 bases between the germline ends. Germline lookup yields CDR1 LGHDT and CDR2 YNNKEL (reference sequence). The CDR3 loop spans 14 amino acids.

The chain carries TRBV10-3 and TRBJ1-2; 7 bases align to TRBD1. V trimming: 4 bases; J trimming: 5 bases; junction bases outside the gene matches: 4. The CDR3 runs to 13 residues. Germline CDR1 reads ENHRY; CDR2 reads SYGVKD. CDR3 nucleotide sequence: TGTGCCATCAGTGTCGGACAGGATTATGGCTACACCTTC. Residues: CAISVGQDYGYTF.

The chain has TRBV3-1 (or the pseudogene TRBV3-2) and TRBJ2-5; 11 nucleotides agree with TRBD1. The germline CDR1 and CDR2 sequences are LGHDT and YNNKEL (reference sequence). This CDR3 region has 15 residues. After removal of 1 base from V and 5 bases from J, the junction contained 3 bases not matched to a gene. The CDR3, as DNA: TGTGCCAGCAGCCAAGTCGGGACAGGGGGTGAGACCCAGTACTTC. It codes for CASSQVGTGGETQYF.

CDR3 amino acids: CASSQGSRYGYTF. The CDR3 DNA reads as TGTGCCAGCAGCCAAGGTTCACGATATGGCTACACCTTC. This chain joins TRBV3-1 (or the pseudogene TRBV3-2) and TRBJ1-2; unclear D gene. The ends were cut back, 1 base at V and 5 bases at J, with 8 bases in the middle. The germline V gene has CDR1 LGHDT and CDR2 YNNKEL (reference sequence). CDR3 length equals 13 residues.

In its sample, this clone was seen once. This sequence joins TRBV3-1 (or the pseudogene TRBV3-2) and TRBJ2-5, with 10 positions matching TRBD1. Germline V gene lookup returns CDR1 LGHDT and CDR2 YNNKEL (reference sequence). The CDR3 spans 16 residues. Trimming at V came to 1 base and at J to 0 bases, leaving 2 bases not matched to a gene. The chain's CDR3 is CASSQAGTGDQETQYF. DNA for the CDR3: TGTGCCAGCAGCCAAGCCGGGACAGGGGACCAAGAGACCCAGTACTTC.

The gene calls are TRBV29-1 and TRBJ1-2; possible D gene TRBD1, 6 bases. The germline V and J ends were trimmed by 6 bases and 8 bases, with 25 bases remaining between them. The germline CDR1 and CDR2 sequences are SQVTM and ANQGSEA. The CDR3 runs 15 residues. CDR3: CSVEKNPGQSGGYTF. Written as DNA, the CDR3 is TGCAGCGTAGAAAAAAACCCCGGACAGTCTGGGGGCTACACCTTC.

The chain links TRBV5-6 to TRBJ2-3; D gene unclear. This CDR3 contains 15 residues. Looked up from germline, CDR1 is SGHDT and CDR2 is YYEEEE. V gave up 0 bases and J gave up 1 base, with 9 bases separating them. CDR3 protein: CASSLVVGGTDTQYF. DNA for the CDR3: TGTGCCAGCAGCTTGGTGGTCGGAGGCACAGATACGCAGTATTTT.

This clone occurred a few times. The V gene is TRBV14, the J gene TRBJ1-4; D ambiguous. The germline V and J ends were trimmed by 4 bases and 5 bases, with 11 bases remaining between them. Germline CDR1 SGHDN, CDR2 FVKESK. The CDR3 is made up of 14 amino acids. CDR3 DNA sequence: TGTGCCAGCAGCCCCGGTCTTAGAAATGAAAAACTGTTTTTT. This sequence encodes CASSPGLRNEKLFF.

This clone appeared once. The J gene is TRBJ2-7, the V gene TRBV13; D is possibly TRBD1 or TRBD2 (5 bases each). Germline CDR1 PRHDT, CDR2 FYEKMQ (reference sequence). This CDR3 is built from 18 residues. With 9 bases removed from V and 3 bases from J, the gap between germline ends came to 30 bases. The CDR3 sequence is CARARDGLFYRLHYEQYF. DNA of the CDR3: TGTGCCAGGGCCCGGGACGGCTTATTTTATCGTCTCCACTACGAGCAGTACTTC.

The rearrangement uses TRBV11-3 and TRBJ2-1; the match to TRBD2 covers 9 bases. Germline V gene sequence: CDR1 SGHNT, CDR2 YENEEA. This CDR3 has 14 amino acids. Unmatched junction bases numbered 6, after V lost 5 bases and J lost 7 bases. In nucleotides, the CDR3 is TGTGCCAGCAGCCCTAGCGGGGTATGGAATGAGCAGTTCTTC. Protein product: CASSPSGVWNEQFF.

This clone was detected only once. The rearrangement uses TRBV5-5 and TRBJ2-3; TRBD2 aligns across 10 bases. V lost 4 bases and J lost 4; bases outside the gene matches: 6. The CDR3 consists of 15 residues. Germline V gene lookup returns CDR1 SGHKS and CDR2 YYEKEE (reference sequence). The DNA of the CDR3 is TGTGCCAGCAGCCCCACTAGCGGGGTGGCAGATACGCAGTATTTT. This codes for CASSPTSGVADTQYF.

The J gene is TRBJ1-6, the V gene TRBV19; unclear D gene. The V end lost 7 bases, the J end lost 14 bases, and 24 bases lay between the germline ends. Germline V gene sequence: CDR1 LNHDA, CDR2 SQIVND (reference sequence). CDR3 length equals 15 residues. In DNA, the CDR3 is TGTGCCAGTACCCGAGGGTACATATCGGGAATGGCCCTCCACTTT. Translating it yields CASTRGYISGMALHF. Full variable domain (outside the CDR3, taken from reference TRBV19 and TRBJ1-6): DGGITQSPKYLFRKEGQNVTLSCEQNLNHDAMYWYRQDPGQGLRLIYYSQIVNDFQKGDIAEGYSVSREKKESFPLTVTSAQKNPTAFYLCASTRGYISGMALHFGNGTRLTVT.

The V gene is TRBV6-6, the J gene TRBJ1-2, with D unresolved. V was shortened by 7 bases and J by 3 bases, with 9 bases between the two germline ends. From germline, CDR1 is MNHNY and CDR2 SVGAGI (reference sequence). This CDR3 comprises 12 residues. This chain's CDR3 is CASTSVDYGYTF. The CDR3 nucleotides read TGTGCCAGCACGTCCGTAGACTATGGCTACACCTTC.

The chain carries TRBV18 and TRBJ2-7, with D possibly TRBD2 on 5 matching bases. Trimming removed 6 bases at V and 2 bases at J, with 17 bases between. The CDR3 contains 15 residues. Germline CDR1 is KGHSH and CDR2 is LQKENI. In DNA form, the CDR3 reads TGTGCCAGCTCTGCCCTTGACGAGGGAACCTACGAGCAGTACTTC. This gives the protein CASSALDEGTYEQYF.

V usage is TRBV9 and J usage is TRBJ2-3; TRBD1 might be the D (6 bases). Germline V gene data show CDR1 as SGDLS and CDR2 as YYNGEE. The CDR3 loop spans 13 amino acids. Trimming removed 0 bases at V and 11 bases at J, with 13 bases between. The CDR3 nucleotides are TGTGCCAGCAGCGTAGATTGGGGGCGCGAGCAGTATTTT. This sequence encodes CASSVDWGREQYF. The full variable domain, with the rest looked up from reference TRBV9 and TRBJ2-3, is DSGVTQTPKHLITATGQRVTLRCSPRSGDLSVYWYQQSLDQGLQFLIQYYNGEERAKGNILERFSAQQFPDLHSELNLSSLELGDSALYFCASSVDWGREQYFGPGTRLTVL.

The genes are TRBV6-2 or TRBV6-3 and TRBJ1-2; D gene uncertain. Germline V gives CDR1 MNHEY, CDR2 SVGEGT. This CDR3 is 15 amino acids long. V dropped 4 bases and J dropped 0 bases, with 12 bases sitting between them. CDR3 DNA: TGTGCCAGCAGTTTTCGGACGGCAACTAACTATGGCTACACCTTC. Encoded protein: CASSFRTATNYGYTF.

This chain connects TRBV3-1 (or the pseudogene TRBV3-2) to TRBJ2-5, with 7 bases aligning to TRBD1. The CDR3 is 14 residues long. Germline V gene lookup returns CDR1 LGHDT and CDR2 YNNKEL (reference sequence). Trimming cost V 4 bases and J 4 bases; bases outside gene matches: 6. DNA of the CDR3: TGTGCCAGCAGCCTGGGACAGCCCGGAGAGACCCAGTACTTC. This encodes CASSLGQPGETQYF.

CDR3 sequence reads: CASSGAGTGSYEQYF. For the CDR3, the DNA is TGTGCCAGCAGTGGTGCCGGGACAGGCTCCTACGAGCAGTACTTC. V and J are TRBV28 and TRBJ2-7, with 8 bases lining up with TRBD1. The CDR3 covers 15 residues. Germline CDR1 reads MDHEN; CDR2 reads SYDVKM. Unmatched junction bases numbered 6, after V lost 5 bases and J lost 0 bases.

The chain recombines TRBV7-3 with TRBJ1-1; no clear D gene. Germline V gene sequence: CDR1 SGHTA, CDR2 FQGTGA. Trimming took 0 bases from V and 3 from J, leaving 5 bases between them. The CDR3 loop spans 13 amino acids. Written as DNA, the CDR3 is TGTGCCAGCAGCTTAACAGGGCACACTGAAGCTTTCTTT. Amino acid sequence: CASSLTGHTEAFF.